The rows below give T cell receptor beta chains drawn from one sample of a study of T cell responses to AZD1222 COVID-19 vaccine. The data were produced by immunoSEQ multiplex PCR, yet TCRdb's version contains in-frame clones alone and is incomplete. The repertoire holds nearly 110,000 clones, with roughly 85% as singletons. Sequenced here: peripheral blood, sampled 28 days after the second AZD1222 dose. These receptors all come from an adult who received the AZD1222 COVID-19 vaccine. The CDR3 runs from the conserved cysteine through the conserved F or W. The order of the fields is V gene, CDR3 length, J gene, clone size, D gene, CDR3 protein, CDR3 DNA. A D gene is named only where the DNA matches it firmly. Size tells how often a clone was seen (once, few, many) or the class of an expanded clone, and some rows leave it out.

V: TRBV28
length: 14
J: TRBJ2-3
size: -
D: -
CDR3: CASSEGTRTDTQYF
DNA: TGTGCCAGCAGCGAGGGGACCCGCACAGATACGCAGTATTTT

V: TRBV18
length: 12
J: TRBJ2-5
size: few
D: -
CDR3: CASSREAGTQYF
DNA: TGTGCCAGCTCACGAGAGGCGGGGACCCAGTACTTC

V: TRBV5-4
length: 15
J: TRBJ2-4
size: -
D: TRBD1
CDR3: CASSPGQGAKNIQYF
DNA: TGTGCCAGCAGCCCGGGACAGGGGGCCAAAAACATTCAGTACTTC

V: TRBV6-2/TRBV6-3
length: 12
J: TRBJ1-2
size: -
D: -
CDR3: CASSYRDGGYTF
DNA: TGTGCCAGCAGTTACAGGGATGGTGGCTACACCTTC

V: TRBV30
length: 13
J: TRBJ1-6
size: -
D: -
CDR3: CAWNRAYNSPLHF
DNA: TGTGCCTGGAACAGGGCCTATAATTCACCCCTCCACTTT

V: TRBV3-1/TRBV3-2
length: 18
J: TRBJ1-3
size: -
D: -
CDR3: CASSQERLRQDLGNTIYF
DNA: TGTGCCAGCAGCCAAGAGCGCTTGAGACAGGACCTTGGAAACACCATATATTTT

V: TRBV4-1
length: 15
J: TRBJ2-7
size: few
D: TRBD1
CDR3: CASSHYGTAVYEQYF
DNA: TGCGCCAGCAGCCATTACGGGACAGCGGTGTACGAGCAGTACTTC

V: TRBV6-5
length: 14
J: TRBJ1-6
size: few
D: -
CDR3: CASRQGSNNSPLHF
DNA: TGTGCCAGCAGACAGGGTTCTAATAATTCACCCCTCCACTTT

V: TRBV6-4
length: 13
J: TRBJ1-1
size: -
D: TRBD1
CDR3: CARQGTELTEAFF
DNA: TGTGCCAGACAGGGGACGGAACTCACTGAAGCTTTCTTT

V: TRBV5-4
length: 14
J: TRBJ2-1
size: -
D: TRBD1
CDR3: CASSSKQGTNEQFF
DNA: TGTGCCAGCAGCTCAAAACAGGGGACCAATGAGCAGTTCTTC

V: TRBV29-1
length: 12
J: TRBJ1-2
size: -
D: TRBD1
CDR3: CSVGGQFYGYTF
DNA: TGCAGCGTTGGGGGACAGTTCTATGGCTACACCTTC

V: TRBV7-9
length: 16
J: TRBJ1-6
size: few
D: TRBD1
CDR3: CASSAGTGVYNSPLHF
DNA: TGTGCCAGCAGCGCAGGGACAGGGGTCTATAATTCACCCCTCCACTTT

V: TRBV7-2
length: 17
J: TRBJ2-2
size: -
D: TRBD2
CDR3: CASTLIAGGPNTGELFF
DNA: TGTGCCAGCACCCTAATAGCGGGGGGGCCGAACACCGGGGAGCTGTTTTTT

V: TRBV10-1
length: 16
J: TRBJ2-3
size: -
D: TRBD1
CDR3: CASSESGQSGKDTQYF
DNA: TGCGCCAGCAGTGAATCGGGACAGTCGGGCAAAGATACGCAGTATTTT

V: TRBV6-5
length: 13
J: TRBJ2-5
size: -
D: TRBD1
CDR3: CASRTGWRETQYF
DNA: TGTGCCAGCAGGACAGGGTGGAGGGAGACCCAGTACTTC

V: TRBV3-1/TRBV3-2
length: 14
J: TRBJ1-5
size: -
D: -
CDR3: CASSQAQINQPQHF
DNA: TGTGCCAGCAGCCAGGCGCAGATCAATCAGCCCCAGCATTTT

V: TRBV27
length: 12
J: TRBJ1-6
size: -
D: -
CDR3: CASSTLASPLHF
DNA: TGTGCCAGCAGTACCCTGGCTTCACCCCTCCACTTT

V: TRBV19
length: 15
J: TRBJ2-4
size: -
D: -
CDR3: CASSPPGGRGNIQYF
DNA: TGTGCCAGTAGTCCCCCGGGCGGCCGAGGAAACATTCAGTACTTC

V: TRBV5-7
length: 14
J: TRBJ1-6
size: -
D: -
CDR3: CASRRAFYNSPLHF
DNA: TGTGCCAGCAGACGCGCGTTCTATAATTCACCCCTCCACTTT

V: TRBV5-1
length: 15
J: TRBJ1-3
size: -
D: -
CDR3: CASSLAAGEGNTIYF
DNA: TGCGCCAGCAGCTTGGCGGCAGGGGAAGGAAACACCATATATTTT

V: TRBV29-1
length: 13
J: TRBJ2-3
size: once
D: -
CDR3: CSVEELGADTQYF
DNA: TGCAGCGTTGAAGAACTGGGAGCAGATACGCAGTATTTT

V: TRBV19
length: 13
J: TRBJ1-2
size: -
D: -
CDR3: CASKPPGYYGYTF
DNA: TGTGCCAGTAAACCCCCAGGATACTATGGCTACACCTTC

V: TRBV28
length: 15
J: TRBJ1-5
size: -
D: -
CDR3: CASSVPSKNNQPQHF
DNA: TGTGCCAGCAGTGTCCCCTCCAAGAACAATCAGCCCCAGCATTTT

V: TRBV7-2
length: 13
J: TRBJ2-6
size: -
D: -
CDR3: CASSFGGANVLTF
DNA: TGTGCCAGCAGCTTCGGTGGGGCCAACGTCCTGACTTTC

V: TRBV6-5
length: 13
J: TRBJ2-7
size: once
D: -
CDR3: CASSYGDLYEQYF
DNA: TGTGCCAGCAGTTACGGGGACCTCTATGAGCAGTACTTC

V: TRBV5-4
length: 17
J: TRBJ1-4
size: -
D: TRBD1
CDR3: CASSLGGPGGGVEKLFF
DNA: TGTGCCAGCAGCTTGGGGGGCCCAGGGGGCGGGGTTGAAAAACTGTTTTTT

V: TRBV9
length: 14
J: TRBJ2-3
size: -
D: -
CDR3: CASSVEGATDTQYF
DNA: TGTGCCAGCAGCGTAGAAGGAGCGACAGATACGCAGTATTTT

V: TRBV6-5
length: 15
J: TRBJ2-1
size: -
D: -
CDR3: CASQPDRRSYNEQFF
DNA: TGTGCCAGCCAACCGGACAGACGCTCCTACAATGAGCAGTTCTTC

V: TRBV19
length: 14
J: TRBJ1-4
size: -
D: -
CDR3: CASSIAGGKEKLFF
DNA: TGTGCCAGTAGTATTGCGGGGGGGAAAGAAAAACTGTTTTTT

V: TRBV5-6
length: 15
J: TRBJ1-5
size: -
D: -
CDR3: CASRLWGPSNQPQHF
DNA: TGTGCCAGCAGATTGTGGGGCCCCAGCAATCAGCCCCAGCATTTT

V: TRBV2
length: 13
J: TRBJ1-5
size: once
D: TRBD1
CDR3: CASKGQGVQPQHF
DNA: TGTGCCAGCAAAGGACAGGGGGTTCAGCCCCAGCATTTT

V: TRBV6-4
length: 14
J: TRBJ1-1
size: once
D: -
CDR3: CASSAWVWNTEAFF
DNA: TGTGCCAGCAGTGCATGGGTTTGGAACACTGAAGCTTTCTTT

V: TRBV5-4
length: 15
J: TRBJ2-5
size: -
D: TRBD1
CDR3: CASSLEGQGQETQYF
DNA: TGTGCCAGCAGCTTGGAGGGACAGGGGCAAGAGACCCAGTACTTC

V: TRBV3-1/TRBV3-2
length: 13
J: TRBJ1-3
size: once
D: -
CDR3: CASSQAEGNTIYF
DNA: TGTGCCAGCAGCCAAGCGGAGGGAAACACCATATATTTT

V: TRBV19
length: 15
J: TRBJ2-2
size: -
D: -
CDR3: CASSIRDLGTGELFF
DNA: TGTGCCAGTAGTATTCGGGACCTGGGTACCGGGGAGCTGTTTTTT

V: TRBV6-5
length: 15
J: TRBJ1-1
size: -
D: -
CDR3: CASSYSTQGNTEAFF
DNA: TGTGCCAGCAGTTACTCGACACAGGGGAACACTGAAGCTTTCTTT

V: TRBV9
length: 13
J: TRBJ1-1
size: once
D: TRBD1
CDR3: CASSEQGYTEAFF
DNA: TGTGCCAGCAGCGAACAGGGGTACACTGAAGCTTTCTTT

V: TRBV15
length: 18
J: TRBJ2-6
size: -
D: -
CDR3: CATSRDGHPFSGANVLTF
DNA: TGTGCCACCAGCAGAGATGGGCACCCATTCTCTGGGGCCAACGTCCTGACTTTC

V: TRBV18
length: 14
J: TRBJ1-1
size: -
D: TRBD1
CDR3: CASSRRGQNTEAFF
DNA: TGTGCCAGCTCACGCAGGGGGCAGAACACTGAAGCTTTCTTT

V: TRBV7-6
length: 20
J: TRBJ2-5
size: -
D: TRBD2
CDR3: CASSLVILKGSGGAEETQYF
DNA: TGTGCCAGCAGCTTAGTGATCTTGAAAGGGAGCGGGGGGGCCGAAGAGACCCAGTACTTC

V: TRBV19
length: 15
J: TRBJ2-5
size: -
D: -
CDR3: CASSIGKTTEETQYF
DNA: TGTGCCAGTAGTATAGGGAAAACAACCGAAGAGACCCAGTACTTC

V: TRBV28
length: 16
J: TRBJ1-5
size: -
D: -
CDR3: CAGGYAGVGSNQPQHF
DNA: TGTGCCGGCGGATATGCGGGCGTGGGGTCCAATCAGCCCCAGCATTTT

V: TRBV13
length: 15
J: TRBJ2-3
size: -
D: TRBD2
CDR3: CASSFGRGGPDTQYF
DNA: TGTGCCAGCAGCTTTGGTCGGGGGGGCCCAGATACGCAGTATTTT

V: TRBV29-1
length: 13
J: TRBJ2-2
size: -
D: -
CDR3: CSVTGRSTGELFF
DNA: TGCAGCGTTACGGGGCGCAGCACCGGGGAGCTGTTTTTT

V: TRBV29-1
length: 15
J: TRBJ2-2
size: -
D: TRBD2
CDR3: CSVAPAGGDTGELFF
DNA: TGCAGCGTTGCACCAGCGGGGGGGGACACCGGGGAGCTGTTTTTT

V: TRBV7-2
length: 14
J: TRBJ1-2
size: -
D: -
CDR3: CASSSSGGLYGYTF
DNA: TGTGCCAGCAGCTCCTCGGGCGGTTTGTATGGCTACACCTTC

V: TRBV3-1/TRBV3-2
length: 12
J: TRBJ2-2
size: -
D: -
CDR3: CASSQEMGELFF
DNA: TGTGCCAGCAGCCAGGAAATGGGGGAGCTGTTTTTT

V: TRBV27
length: 16
J: TRBJ2-2
size: -
D: TRBD1
CDR3: CASSTAGQGNTGELFF
DNA: TGTGCCAGCAGTACCGCGGGACAGGGGAACACCGGGGAGCTGTTTTTT

V: TRBV7-2
length: 13
J: TRBJ2-5
size: -
D: TRBD2
CDR3: CASSSGLAGVQYF
DNA: TGTGCCAGCAGCTCGGGACTAGCGGGGGTCCAGTACTTC

V: TRBV7-2
length: 16
J: TRBJ2-5
size: -
D: TRBD2
CDR3: CASSLSGGAGAETQYF
DNA: TGTGCCAGCAGCCTCAGCGGGGGGGCCGGCGCAGAGACCCAGTACTTC

V: TRBV19
length: 15
J: TRBJ1-5
size: -
D: -
CDR3: CASSKVQLGNQPQHF
DNA: TGTGCCAGTAGTAAAGTCCAATTAGGGAATCAGCCCCAGCATTTT

V: TRBV28
length: 15
J: TRBJ1-5
size: -
D: -
CDR3: CASSRAASGGQPQHF
DNA: TGTGCCAGCAGTCGAGCAGCATCCGGGGGTCAGCCCCAGCATTTT

V: TRBV4-2
length: 15
J: TRBJ2-2
size: once
D: -
CDR3: CASSQEGRSTGELFF
DNA: TGTGCCAGCAGCCAAGAAGGTCGGTCCACCGGGGAGCTGTTTTTT

V: TRBV6-2/TRBV6-3
length: 15
J: TRBJ1-5
size: -
D: -
CDR3: CASSYSTASNQPQHF
DNA: TGTGCCAGCAGTTACTCGACAGCTAGCAATCAGCCCCAGCATTTT